These T cell receptor beta chains were read from a single sample in a study of blood T cell repertoires in COVID-19. Generated by immunoSEQ multiplex PCR, the TCRdb table keeps only in-frame clones and is missing some. The repertoire has about 94,000 clones, just under 80% of them found once; the top ten carry approximately 6.3%. Sequenced sample: peripheral blood. Source of these receptors: a man in his 70s with COVID-19, enrolled during active disease. Both conserved end residues are part of each CDR3. D genes are given only for firm matches. Only part of the rows carry a size: once, few, many, or a class if the clone is expanded.

abundance: -
d_gene: TRBD2
v_gene: TRBV27
j_gene: TRBJ2-5
CDR3aa: CASSLSGAGETQYF
CDR3nt: TGTGCCAGCAGTTTGAGCGGGGCGGGGGAGACCCAGTACTTC

abundance: -
d_gene: TRBD1
v_gene: TRBV5-1
j_gene: TRBJ1-1
CDR3aa: CASSLEGQPEAFF
CDR3nt: TGCGCCAGCAGCTTAGAGGGACAGCCTGAAGCTTTCTTT

abundance: once
d_gene: -
v_gene: TRBV3-1/TRBV3-2
j_gene: TRBJ1-5
CDR3aa: CASSWGAGHLNQPQHF
CDR3nt: TGTGCCAGCAGTTGGGGTGCAGGGCACCTCAATCAGCCCCAGCATTTT

abundance: -
d_gene: -
v_gene: TRBV10-3
j_gene: TRBJ2-5
CDR3aa: CAISESAEATQYF
CDR3nt: TGTGCCATCAGTGAGTCAGCCGAGGCGACCCAGTACTTC

abundance: -
d_gene: -
v_gene: TRBV3-1/TRBV3-2
j_gene: TRBJ2-7
CDR3aa: CASSQNRWLYF
CDR3nt: TGTGCCAGCAGCCAAAACAGGTGGTTATACTTC

abundance: -
d_gene: TRBD1
v_gene: TRBV6-6
j_gene: TRBJ1-1
CDR3aa: CASSGGPGGRNTEAFF
CDR3nt: TGTGCCAGCAGTGGGGGACCAGGGGGCCGGAACACTGAAGCTTTCTTT

abundance: -
d_gene: -
v_gene: TRBV19
j_gene: TRBJ1-3
CDR3aa: CASSFGGGSGNTIYF
CDR3nt: TGTGCCAGTAGTTTTGGAGGTGGCTCTGGAAACACCATATATTTT

abundance: -
d_gene: -
v_gene: TRBV24-1
j_gene: TRBJ1-2
CDR3aa: CATLPPGLGFSYGYTF
CDR3nt: TGTGCCACCCTCCCCCCCGGACTGGGGTTCAGCTATGGCTACACCTTC

abundance: -
d_gene: TRBD1
v_gene: TRBV7-8
j_gene: TRBJ2-7
CDR3aa: CASSRQGNSYEQYF
CDR3nt: TGTGCCAGCAGCCGACAGGGGAACTCCTACGAGCAGTACTTC

abundance: few
d_gene: TRBD2
v_gene: TRBV9
j_gene: TRBJ2-1
CDR3aa: CASSASGSINNEQFF
CDR3nt: TGTGCCAGCAGCGCTAGCGGGAGTATTAACAATGAGCAGTTCTTC

abundance: few
d_gene: -
v_gene: TRBV7-2
j_gene: TRBJ2-2
CDR3aa: CASSGYTGELFF
CDR3nt: TGTGCCAGCAGCGGCTACACCGGGGAGCTGTTTTTT

abundance: few
d_gene: TRBD1
v_gene: TRBV18
j_gene: TRBJ2-7
CDR3aa: CASSPATGNYEQYF
CDR3nt: TGTGCCAGCTCACCGGCGACAGGGAACTACGAGCAGTACTTC

abundance: -
d_gene: -
v_gene: TRBV21-1
j_gene: TRBJ1-5
CDR3aa: CASNYTGHSNQPQHF
CDR3nt: TGTGCCAGCAATTATACGGGACACAGCAATCAGCCCCAGCATTTT

abundance: -
d_gene: -
v_gene: TRBV30
j_gene: TRBJ2-7
CDR3aa: CAWSVSGRAYEQYF
CDR3nt: TGTGCCTGGAGTGTATCGGGCAGGGCCTACGAGCAGTACTTC

abundance: -
d_gene: -
v_gene: TRBV6-5
j_gene: TRBJ2-4
CDR3aa: CASRSHGAKNIQYF
CDR3nt: TGTGCCAGCAGGTCTCACGGAGCCAAAAACATTCAGTACTTC

abundance: -
d_gene: -
v_gene: TRBV21-1
j_gene: TRBJ2-7
CDR3aa: CACSDRDRSVYEQYF
CDR3nt: TGTGCCTGCAGCGACCGGGACAGGTCGGTCTACGAGCAGTACTTC

abundance: -
d_gene: -
v_gene: TRBV7-9
j_gene: TRBJ1-1
CDR3aa: CASSGDSQAFF
CDR3nt: TGTGCCAGCAGTGGGGACTCCCAAGCTTTCTTT

abundance: -
d_gene: -
v_gene: TRBV9
j_gene: TRBJ1-5
CDR3aa: CASSVGQGGQPQHF
CDR3nt: TGTGCCAGCAGCGTAGGCCAGGGCGGACAGCCCCAGCATTTT

abundance: -
d_gene: -
v_gene: TRBV4-3
j_gene: TRBJ1-2
CDR3aa: CASSQESFHNYGYTF
CDR3nt: TGCGCCAGCAGCCAAGAGAGTTTCCATAACTATGGCTACACCTTC

abundance: once
d_gene: -
v_gene: TRBV29-1
j_gene: TRBJ1-3
CDR3aa: CSGRDSGNTIYF
CDR3nt: TGCAGCGGTCGGGACTCTGGAAACACCATATATTTT

abundance: -
d_gene: TRBD1
v_gene: TRBV19
j_gene: TRBJ2-3
CDR3aa: CASRPGEGQGFTDTQYF
CDR3nt: TGTGCCAGTAGACCGGGGGAGGGACAGGGTTTCACAGATACGCAGTATTTT

abundance: -
d_gene: TRBD1
v_gene: TRBV19
j_gene: TRBJ1-5
CDR3aa: CASSSQGAQQPQHF
CDR3nt: TGTGCCAGTAGTAGTCAGGGGGCCCAGCAGCCCCAGCATTTT

abundance: -
d_gene: -
v_gene: TRBV28
j_gene: TRBJ1-5
CDR3aa: CASSLGSGGLIQPQHF
CDR3nt: TGTGCCAGCAGTTTAGGTTCCGGGGGGCTGATTCAGCCCCAGCATTTT

abundance: -
d_gene: -
v_gene: TRBV7-3
j_gene: TRBJ1-1
CDR3aa: CASSPGHENTEAFF
CDR3nt: TGTGCCAGCAGCCCGGGACACGAGAACACTGAAGCTTTCTTT

abundance: -
d_gene: TRBD2
v_gene: TRBV27
j_gene: TRBJ2-1
CDR3aa: CASSNLWTSGSDEQFF
CDR3nt: TGTGCCAGCAGTAACCTATGGACTAGCGGGAGTGATGAGCAGTTCTTC

abundance: once
d_gene: TRBD1
v_gene: TRBV5-1
j_gene: TRBJ2-7
CDR3aa: CASSLVPDRGEIRYF
CDR3nt: TGCGCCAGCAGCTTGGTCCCGGACAGGGGCGAGATTCGGTACTTC

abundance: -
d_gene: TRBD1
v_gene: TRBV2
j_gene: TRBJ2-2
CDR3aa: CASTRQGANTGELFF
CDR3nt: TGTGCCAGCACCCGACAGGGGGCGAACACCGGGGAGCTGTTTTTT

abundance: -
d_gene: TRBD2
v_gene: TRBV4-2
j_gene: TRBJ2-1
CDR3aa: CASSPGTSVSTDEQFF
CDR3nt: TGTGCCAGCAGCCCTGGGACTAGCGTGTCTACGGATGAGCAGTTCTTC

abundance: -
d_gene: -
v_gene: TRBV5-6
j_gene: TRBJ2-3
CDR3aa: CASSRSLGGGTDTQYF
CDR3nt: TGTGCCAGCAGCCGCTCCCTCGGGGGTGGCACAGATACGCAGTATTTT

abundance: -
d_gene: TRBD1
v_gene: TRBV3-1/TRBV3-2
j_gene: TRBJ2-7
CDR3aa: CASSQLPGQTYEQYF
CDR3nt: TGTGCCAGCAGCCAACTTCCGGGACAGACCTACGAGCAGTACTTC

abundance: few
d_gene: -
v_gene: TRBV10-3
j_gene: TRBJ1-1
CDR3aa: CAISESREKAFF
CDR3nt: TGTGCCATCAGTGAGTCGAGGGAGAAAGCTTTCTTT

abundance: -
d_gene: -
v_gene: TRBV6-5
j_gene: TRBJ1-2
CDR3aa: CASSYFSEGAWYGYTF
CDR3nt: TGTGCCAGCAGTTACTTCTCTGAAGGGGCCTGGTATGGCTACACCTTC

abundance: -
d_gene: -
v_gene: TRBV19
j_gene: TRBJ1-6
CDR3aa: CASSIVTSSSYNSPLHF
CDR3nt: TGTGCCAGTAGTATAGTGACATCCTCCTCCTATAATTCACCCCTCCACTTT

abundance: -
d_gene: TRBD1
v_gene: TRBV7-2
j_gene: TRBJ2-2
CDR3aa: CASRRGPDTGELFF
CDR3nt: TGTGCCAGCAGGAGGGGGCCCGACACCGGGGAGCTGTTTTTT

abundance: -
d_gene: -
v_gene: TRBV28
j_gene: TRBJ1-5
CDR3aa: CASSLSGRAQHF
CDR3nt: TGTGCCAGCAGTTTATCAGGGAGGGCCCAGCATTTT

abundance: -
d_gene: TRBD1
v_gene: TRBV7-3
j_gene: TRBJ2-2
CDR3aa: CASSIQGANTGELFF
CDR3nt: TGTGCCAGCAGCATACAGGGGGCGAACACCGGGGAGCTGTTTTTT

abundance: -
d_gene: TRBD1
v_gene: TRBV5-4
j_gene: TRBJ2-1
CDR3aa: CASSLRTGAYNEQFF
CDR3nt: TGTGCCAGCAGCCTCCGGACAGGGGCTTACAATGAGCAGTTCTTC

abundance: -
d_gene: -
v_gene: TRBV19
j_gene: TRBJ1-1
CDR3aa: CASSMGFWTEAFF
CDR3nt: TGTGCCAGTAGTATGGGCTTTTGGACTGAAGCTTTCTTT

abundance: -
d_gene: -
v_gene: TRBV6-1
j_gene: TRBJ1-6
CDR3aa: CASSEGRDSPLHF
CDR3nt: TGTGCCAGCAGTGAAGGGAGGGATTCACCCCTCCACTTT

abundance: -
d_gene: TRBD2
v_gene: TRBV5-8
j_gene: TRBJ2-5
CDR3aa: CASSSSGFQETQYF
CDR3nt: TGTGCCAGCAGCTCTAGCGGGTTTCAAGAGACCCAGTACTTC

abundance: medium-sized
d_gene: TRBD1
v_gene: TRBV19
j_gene: TRBJ2-7
CDR3aa: CASSVGTAAYEQYF
CDR3nt: TGTGCCAGTAGTGTGGGGACAGCCGCCTACGAGCAGTACTTC

abundance: -
d_gene: TRBD1
v_gene: TRBV27
j_gene: TRBJ1-6
CDR3aa: CASRAGGAYSPLHF
CDR3nt: TGTGCCAGCAGAGCAGGGGGCGCGTATTCACCCCTCCACTTT

abundance: -
d_gene: -
v_gene: TRBV6-5
j_gene: TRBJ2-7
CDR3aa: CASSNGQSQLHEQYF
CDR3nt: TGTGCCAGCAGCAACGGACAGTCCCAACTCCACGAGCAGTACTTC

abundance: -
d_gene: -
v_gene: TRBV5-1
j_gene: TRBJ2-5
CDR3aa: CASSPAGRGGETQYF
CDR3nt: TGCGCCAGCAGCCCGGCAGGTAGGGGTGGAGAGACCCAGTACTTC

abundance: -
d_gene: -
v_gene: TRBV5-4
j_gene: TRBJ1-6
CDR3aa: CASSPGHSSYNSPLHF
CDR3nt: TGTGCCAGCAGCCCGGGACATAGCTCCTATAATTCACCCCTCCACTTT

abundance: few
d_gene: TRBD2
v_gene: TRBV7-6
j_gene: TRBJ2-7
CDR3aa: CASSFSGGGLAGFNEQYF
CDR3nt: TGTGCCAGCAGCTTCAGCGGGGGGGGACTAGCGGGGTTTAACGAGCAGTACTTC

abundance: few
d_gene: -
v_gene: TRBV5-1
j_gene: TRBJ2-2
CDR3aa: CASSTLGTNTGELFF
CDR3nt: TGCGCCAGCAGCACACTAGGGACGAACACCGGGGAGCTGTTTTTT

abundance: many
d_gene: TRBD2
v_gene: TRBV13
j_gene: TRBJ2-1
CDR3aa: CASSLPSGGDEQFF
CDR3nt: TGTGCCAGCAGCTTACCTAGCGGGGGGGATGAGCAGTTCTTC